This T cell receptor (beta chain) is drawn from a study of blood T cell repertoires in COVID-19. At the level of the study: Acute and convalescent COVID-19 specimens originated in the United States, Italy and Spain. PBMCs, B-cell-depleted T cells, or T cells were the source of the cDNA or gDNA that made up the material.

This clone was seen a handful of times. In germline, CDR1 is MNHEY, CDR2 SVGEGT. Trimming shortened V by 6 bases and J by 5 bases, and 10 bases separated the two germline ends. CDR3 size: 12 residues. Source study methods: Quantification of nucleated cells was approximated via reference gene primer amplification. Produced via immunoSEQ multiplex PCR; TCRdb's table is partial and in-frame only. That table furnishes V, J and clone size, whereas the DNA furnished D and trimming. The sample has 65,000 to 100,000 clones, approximately 80% seen once. The genes are TRBV6-2 or TRBV6-3 and TRBJ1-1; D uncertain. Sequenced: peripheral blood. This clonotype was obtained from a woman older than 75 with acute or convalescent COVID-19. CDR3 amino acids: CASSPRKTEAFF. CDR3 in DNA: TGTGCCAGCAGCCCGAGGAAGACTGAAGCTTTCTTT.